These 11 T cell receptor beta chains came from one sample sequenced in a study of CD8 T cells in Susac syndrome. Random-hexamer reverse transcription was applied to about 0.45 to 1 ug RNA. TCRdb reprocessed the immunoSEQ multiplex PCR reads with MiXCR, giving one entry per CDR3 protein. The sample includes roughly 220,000 distinct CDR3 sequences, 85% to 95% of them seen just once. Sequenced input: CD4+ T cells from PBMCs. These receptor sequences come from a human donor with Susac syndrome.

The gene calls are TRBV7-9 and TRBJ1-1; 7 bases are shared with TRBD1. The CDR3 totals 13 residues. Trimming cost V 5 bases and J 3 bases; bases outside gene matches: 3. Germline CDR1 SEHNR, CDR2 FQNEAQ (reference sequence). For the CDR3, the DNA is TGTGCCAGCAGCCAGGGACAGTACACTGAAGCTTTCTTT. Encoded protein: CASSQGQYTEAFF.

This clonotype was seen once. This chain uses TRBV19 with TRBJ2-6; 7 nucleotides align to TRBD1. After removal of 9 bases from V and 0 bases from J, the junction contained 5 bases not matched to a gene. This CDR3 is 15 amino acids long. CDR1 and CDR2 (germline): LNHDA, SQIVND (reference sequence). CDR3 in DNA: TGTGCCAGATGGGACAGAAGCTCTGGGGCCAACGTCCTGACTTTC. It translates to CARWDRSSGANVLTF.

The count of this clonotype is one. J is TRBJ1-6 and V is TRBV6-5; the D gene is possibly TRBD1 (6 bases). Germline CDR1 and CDR2: MNHEY and SVGAGI. V was trimmed by 4 bases and J by 9 bases, leaving 19 bases between them. The CDR3 covers 16 residues. CDR3: CASSFTGPEGGSPLHF. The CDR3 nucleotides are TGTGCCAGCAGTTTCACAGGGCCAGAAGGGGGTTCACCCCTCCACTTT.

J is TRBJ2-5 and V is TRBV18, with unresolved D. The germline CDR1 and CDR2 sequences are KGHSH and LQKENI. This CDR3 comprises 13 residues. Trimming shortened V by 1 base and J by 3 bases, and 6 bases separated the two germline ends. DNA of the CDR3: TGTGCCAGCTCACCACGGGCGGAAGAGACCCAGTACTTC. Protein product: CASSPRAEETQYF.

CDR3 bases: TGTGCCACCAGCAGTGGACAGGGGGGGACGAGCAATCAGCCCCAGCATTTT. Its translation: CATSSGQGGTSNQPQHF. V and J are TRBV15 and TRBJ1-5; 10 bases line up with TRBD1. This CDR3 contains 17 residues. V shed 3 bases and J 1 base; nucleotides not matched to a gene: 6. CDR1 is LNHNV, CDR2 YYDKDF, per germline (reference sequence).

The genes are TRBV20-1 and TRBJ2-2; D not resolved. CDR1 is DFQATT and CDR2 is SNEGSKA in the germline V gene (reference sequence). The ends were cut back, 5 bases at V and 6 bases at J, with 10 bases in the middle. CDR3 size: 12 residues. The CDR3 sequence is CSASKSAGELFF. The CDR3 coding sequence is TGCAGTGCTTCTAAGAGCGCCGGGGAGCTGTTTTTT.

This clonotype appeared a few times. The chain is built from TRBV19 and TRBJ1-1; no reliable D call. V was cut by 3 bases and J by 0 bases, with 11 bases left in between. Germline V gene sequence: CDR1 LNHDA, CDR2 SQIVND (reference sequence). The CDR3 is 15 amino acids. The CDR3: CASSIETGMNTEAFF. CDR3 DNA sequence: TGTGCCAGTAGTATCGAGACCGGCATGAACACTGAAGCTTTCTTT.

The chain links TRBV2 to TRBJ1-5; 8 bases fit TRBD1. The V segment lost 6 bases and the J segment 1 base; nucleotides outside the gene matches: 11. Per germline, CDR1 SNHLY and CDR2 FYNNEI. CDR3 length equals 17 residues. The CDR3: CASSSQMDRESNQPQHF. The CDR3 region has the DNA TGTGCCAGCAGCTCTCAGATGGACAGGGAGAGCAATCAGCCCCAGCATTTT.

V gene TRBV6-1 combines with J gene TRBJ1-1; D unclear. Germline-derived CDR1 and CDR2 are MNHNS and SASEGT. This CDR3 has 15 residues. Trimming cost V 6 bases and J 5 bases, with 19 bases left between them. The CDR3 reads CASSVALLGGTEAFF. The CDR3 nucleotides read TGTGCCAGCAGCGTTGCCTTACTGGGAGGGACTGAAGCTTTCTTT.

Concerning this clonotype itself: The CDR3 end shows no conserved phenylalanine or tryptophan, and so a read error is likely. The V and J genes are TRBV29-1 and TRBJ2-6; D remains ambiguous. CDR3 size: 13 residues. Germline CDR1 reads SQVTM; CDR2 reads ANQGSEA. V lost 2 bases, J lost 0 bases, and 2 bases lay in between. CDR3 residues: CSVEFSGANVLTL. The CDR3 coding sequence is TGCAGCGTTGAATTCTCTGGGGCCAACGTCCTGACTCTC.

J is TRBJ1-2 and V is TRBV4-3, with 7 positions matching TRBD1. CDR3 size: 16 residues. Germline values: CDR1 LGHNA, CDR2 YSLEER. With 0 bases clipped from V and 4 bases from J, the junction kept 8 bases outside the gene matches. The CDR3 loop is CASSQDLGTVPYGYTF. Written as DNA, the CDR3 is TGCGCCAGCAGCCAAGATTTGGGGACAGTCCCCTATGGCTACACCTTC.